Below, 24 T cell receptor beta chains from the same sample are listed, as sequenced in a study of blood T cell repertoires in COVID-19. Data came from immunoSEQ multiplex PCR; TCRdb stores just in-frame clones and leaves some out. The repertoire consists of a few hundred thousand clones, with approximately 85% occurring once and the leading ten covering 0.8% to 1%. The material sequenced was PBMCs or T cells enriched from blood (not recorded which). Receptors were obtained from a woman in her thirties who had recovered from COVID-19.

The CDR3 loop is CASSLWDRDYEQYF. The CDR3 DNA sequence: TGTGCCAGCAGCCTCTGGGACAGGGACTACGAGCAGTACTTC. The rearrangement links TRBV11-3 to TRBJ2-7; 9 nucleotides align to TRBD1. This CDR3 has 14 residues. The V gene's germline CDR1 is SGHNT and CDR2 YENEEA. V was pared by 5 bases and J by 3 bases, with 5 bases of the junction left unmatched. The full variable domain, its missing parts supplied by reference TRBV11-3 and TRBJ2-7, is EAGVVQSPRYKIIEKKQPVAFWCNPISGHNTLYWYLQNLGQGPELLIRYENEEAVDDSQLPKDRFSAERLKGVDSTLKIQPAELGDSAVYLCASSLWDRDYEQYFGPGTRLTVT.

This chain joins TRBV15 and TRBJ2-1, with D possibly matching TRBD1 (7 bases). There are 16 residues in the CDR3. Germline V gene lookup returns CDR1 LNHNV and CDR2 YYDKDF (reference sequence). V gave up 9 bases and J gave up 0 bases, with 18 bases separating them. CDR3 protein: CATSGEGGLSYNEQFF. DNA of the CDR3: TGTGCCACTAGCGGAGAAGGGGGCCTCTCCTACAATGAGCAGTTCTTC. Combining the CDR3 with reference TRBV15 and TRBJ2-1 gives the whole variable domain DAMVIQNPRYQVTQFGKPVTLSCSQTLNHNVMYWYQQKSSQAPKLLFHYYDKDFNNEADTPDNFQSRRPNTSFCFLDIRSPGLGDTAMYLCATSGEGGLSYNEQFFGPGTRLTVL.

CDR3 amino acids: CASSLNGGRAGEQYF. The DNA of the CDR3 is TGTGCCAGCAGCTTAAATGGCGGGAGGGCGGGCGAGCAGTACTTC. The V and J genes are TRBV7-2 and TRBJ2-7; TRBD2 aligns across 9 bases. The junction had 8 bases not matched to a gene; V was cut back by 2 bases and J by 6 bases. This CDR3 has 15 residues. The V gene's germline CDR1 is SGHTA and CDR2 FQGNSA.

The rearrangement uses TRBV9 and TRBJ2-7; 10 bases are a match to TRBD2. The CDR3 covers 14 residues. The germline CDR1 and CDR2 sequences are SGDLS and YYNGEE. V shed 2 bases and J 6 bases; nucleotides not matched to a gene: 5. The DNA of the CDR3 is TGTGCCAGCAGCGTCGCGGCTAGCGGGGGCGAGCAGTACTTC. This sequence encodes CASSVAASGGEQYF.

V usage is TRBV27 and J usage is TRBJ1-1, with 8 bases fitting TRBD1. V shed 2 bases, J shed 5 bases, and the junction held 19 bases outside the gene matches. The CDR3 contains 19 residues. Germline V gene data show CDR1 as MNHEY and CDR2 as SMNVEV (reference sequence). CDR3 loop: CASSLEGRAGGGGGTEAFF. The DNA for the CDR3 is TGTGCCAGCAGTTTAGAGGGGCGGGCAGGGGGCGGAGGGGGAACTGAAGCTTTCTTT.

The rearrangement joins TRBV5-1 to TRBJ2-3; D gene uncertain. CDR1 SGHRS and CDR2 YFSETQ come from the germline V gene. CDR3 length: 15 residues. With 0 bases removed from V and 2 bases from J, the gap between germline ends came to 10 bases. Here the CDR3 reads CASSLGGALTDTQYF. The CDR3 DNA is TGCGCCAGCAGCTTGGGAGGCGCTCTCACAGATACGCAGTATTTT.

V gene TRBV7-6 combines with J gene TRBJ2-7; 7 bases align to TRBD2. Per germline, CDR1 SGHVS and CDR2 FNYEAQ. J lost 0 bases, V lost 4 bases, and 6 bases had no gene match. The CDR3 runs to 15 residues. The CDR3 DNA reads as TGTGCCAGCAGCTCTCTAGCGGTTAGCTCCTACGAGCAGTACTTC. This codes for CASSSLAVSSYEQYF.

The chain links TRBV19 to TRBJ2-6; D is undetermined. CDR3 length: 14 amino acids. CDR1 is LNHDA and CDR2 is SQIVND in the germline V gene (reference sequence). The V end lost 5 bases, the J end lost 0 bases, and 5 bases lay between the germline ends. This CDR3 is CASSPVSGANVLTF. The CDR3 bases are TGTGCCAGTAGTCCCGTCTCTGGGGCCAACGTCCTGACTTTC.

This clone was recorded a few times. The rearrangement links TRBV27 to TRBJ2-7, with D possibly TRBD2 on 5 matching bases. The CDR3 contains 14 residues. Trimming removed 6 bases from V and 1 base from J, with 13 bases in between. Germline CDR1 and CDR2: MNHEY and SMNVEV (reference sequence). The CDR3 protein is CASSPGFTSYEQYF. The CDR3 DNA reads TGTGCCAGCAGCCCGGGGTTTACTTCCTACGAGCAGTACTTC.

The chain carries TRBV7-2 and TRBJ2-1, with 7 bases lining up with TRBD1. CDR3 size: 15 residues. Looked up from germline, CDR1 is SGHTA and CDR2 is FQGNSA. Germline trimming cut 3 bases from V and 2 bases from J; bases unmatched to any gene: 4. The CDR3 DNA reads TGTGCCAGCAGCTTGGATACAGGGGCCTACAATGAGCAGTTCTTC. Its translation: CASSLDTGAYNEQFF.

This chain links TRBV9 with TRBJ1-4; D possibly corresponds to TRBD1 (6 bases). V dropped 0 bases and J dropped 7 bases, with 13 bases sitting between them. The CDR3 extends over 15 amino acids. Looked up from germline, CDR1 is SGDLS and CDR2 is YYNGEE. CDR3 loop: CASSVADSIGEKLFF. The CDR3, as DNA: TGTGCCAGCAGCGTAGCGGACAGTATTGGTGAAAAACTGTTTTTT. Complete variable domain (other parts from reference TRBV9 and TRBJ1-4): DSGVTQTPKHLITATGQRVTLRCSPRSGDLSVYWYQQSLDQGLQFLIQYYNGEERAKGNILERFSAQQFPDLHSELNLSSLELGDSALYFCASSVADSIGEKLFFGSGTQLSVL.

This clone has only one observation. The chain joins TRBV7-9 to TRBJ2-3; the D gene is possibly TRBD1 (8 bases). The CDR3 consists of 15 residues. Trimming pared 5 bases from V and 6 bases from J, leaving 18 bases between. Germline loops: CDR1 SEHNR, CDR2 FQNEAQ (reference sequence). The CDR3 loop is CASSPTGGGVDTQYF. Written as DNA, the CDR3 is TGTGCCAGCAGCCCCACAGGGGGGGGCGTCGATACGCAGTATTTT.

V usage is TRBV19 and J usage is TRBJ2-2, with D tentatively TRBD2 (5 bases). The CDR3 is 15 amino acids. The V and J ends lost 1 base and 2 bases respectively, with 8 bases between them. Germline V lookup: CDR1 LNHDA, CDR2 SQIVND (reference sequence). CDR3 coding DNA: TGTGCCAGTAGTATAGTTCGGGGTAACACCGGGGAGCTGTTTTTT. Translation: CASSIVRGNTGELFF.

The chain uses TRBV6-1 and TRBJ1-5, with 8 bases fitting TRBD1. J gave up 1 base and V 4 bases, and 9 bases lay outside the gene matches. The germline CDR1 and CDR2 sequences are MNHNS and SASEGT. The CDR3 loop spans 17 amino acids. The CDR3 DNA reads as TGTGCCAGCAGTGCCCGAGACAGGGGTCGGAGCAATCAGCCCCAGCATTTT. Its translation: CASSARDRGRSNQPQHF.

The chain combines TRBV5-4 with TRBJ2-3, with 16 bases identical to TRBD2. The CDR3 sequence is 18 residues long. CDR1 is SGHNT and CDR2 is YYREEE in the germline V gene (reference sequence). V shed 0 bases, J shed 3 bases, and the junction held 4 bases outside the gene matches. CDR3 sequence: CASSLVGTSGGGTDTQYF. DNA of the CDR3: TGTGCCAGCAGCTTGGTCGGGACTAGCGGGGGGGGAACAGATACGCAGTATTTT.

This clone was observed a handful of times. V gene TRBV27 combines with J gene TRBJ2-3; TRBD2 matches 8 bases. The CDR3 has 14 residues. J lost 4 bases, V lost 6 bases, and 6 bases had no gene match. The germline V gene encodes CDR1 MNHEY and CDR2 SMNVEV (reference sequence). Here the CDR3 reads CASRSQAGADTQYF. The CDR3 DNA reads as TGTGCCAGCAGAAGCCAAGCGGGAGCAGATACGCAGTATTTT.

The J gene is TRBJ2-3, the V gene TRBV13, with 11 positions matching TRBD2. J gave up 4 bases and V 7 bases, and 10 bases lay outside the gene matches. Per germline, CDR1 PRHDT and CDR2 FYEKMQ (reference sequence). This CDR3 spans 16 amino acids. CDR3 sequence reads: CASILAGGPWPDTQYF. CDR3 DNA: TGTGCCAGCATCCTAGCGGGAGGTCCCTGGCCAGATACGCAGTATTTT.

The V gene is TRBV5-6, the J gene TRBJ1-6; a possible D gene is TRBD1 (5 bases). The CDR3 loop spans 16 amino acids. The germline V gene encodes CDR1 SGHDT and CDR2 YYEEEE. The ends were cut back, 4 bases at V and 0 bases at J, with 11 bases in the middle. CDR3 bases: TGTGCCAGCAGCCCCGACGGGGGCTCCTATAATTCACCCCTCCACTTT. Amino acid sequence: CASSPDGGSYNSPLHF.

This clone was picked up one time. J is TRBJ1-2 and V is TRBV19; 7 bases match TRBD1. Germline V gene data show CDR1 as LNHDA and CDR2 as SQIVND (reference sequence). With V trimmed by 6 bases and J by 5 bases, 9 bases remained unmatched. The CDR3 extends over 14 amino acids. CDR3 bases: TGTGCCAGTAGACTAATTACAGGGGTTTATGGCTACACCTTC. Its protein is CASRLITGVYGYTF.

This clone was seen a single time. The V call is TRBV29-1, the J call TRBJ1-2, with D tentatively TRBD1 (6 bases). V lost 7 bases to trimming and J lost 6 bases, with 12 bases between them. The CDR3 has 11 amino acids. The germline V gene encodes CDR1 SQVTM and CDR2 ANQGSEA. In DNA form, the CDR3 reads TGCAGCGGATCAGGGGACGATGGCTACACCTTC. It is translated as CSGSGDDGYTF. The full variable domain, with the rest looked up from reference TRBV29-1 and TRBJ1-2, is SAVISQKPSRDICQRGTSLTIQCQVDSQVTMMFWYRQQPGQSLTLIATANQGSEATYESGFVIDKFPISRPNLTFSTLTVSNMSPEDSSIYLCSGSGDDGYTFGSGTRLTVV.

V usage is TRBV7-3 and J usage is TRBJ2-7; possible D gene TRBD2, 6 bases. Germline assignment: CDR1 SGHTA and CDR2 FQGTGA. The V end was cut by 2 bases, the J end by 5 bases, with 13 bases between. The CDR3 has 14 amino acids. DNA of the CDR3: TGTGCCAGCAGCTTAGCGGCGGGGTGGGACGAGCAGTACTTC. It encodes CASSLAAGWDEQYF.

This chain connects TRBV19 to TRBJ1-5, with D tentatively TRBD1 (6 bases). The CDR3 runs 14 residues. Looked up from germline, CDR1 is LNHDA and CDR2 is SQIVND (reference sequence). Trimming took off 7 bases at V and 7 bases at J, with 17 bases between the two ends. Here the CDR3 reads CASNLNRAVQPQHF. The CDR3 DNA is TGTGCCAGTAACTTGAACAGGGCGGTCCAGCCCCAGCATTTT.

This rearrangement joins TRBV4-3 to TRBJ2-7, with 8 bases lining up with TRBD1. This CDR3 has 14 residues. Germline trimming cut 8 bases from V and 1 base from J; bases unmatched to any gene: 7. In germline, CDR1 is LGHNA, CDR2 YSLEER. The chain's CDR3 is CASRRGQGSYEQYF. CDR3 DNA sequence: TGCGCCAGCCGAAGAGGACAGGGATCCTACGAGCAGTACTTC.

The J gene is TRBJ2-1, the V gene TRBV9, with 7 bases identical to TRBD2. Trimming cost V 0 bases and J 4 bases; bases outside gene matches: 4. This CDR3 spans 15 amino acids. Germline CDR1 SGDLS, CDR2 YYNGEE. The CDR3 is CASSVGLAEYNEQFF. The CDR3 DNA sequence: TGTGCCAGCAGCGTAGGGCTAGCGGAGTACAATGAGCAGTTCTTC.